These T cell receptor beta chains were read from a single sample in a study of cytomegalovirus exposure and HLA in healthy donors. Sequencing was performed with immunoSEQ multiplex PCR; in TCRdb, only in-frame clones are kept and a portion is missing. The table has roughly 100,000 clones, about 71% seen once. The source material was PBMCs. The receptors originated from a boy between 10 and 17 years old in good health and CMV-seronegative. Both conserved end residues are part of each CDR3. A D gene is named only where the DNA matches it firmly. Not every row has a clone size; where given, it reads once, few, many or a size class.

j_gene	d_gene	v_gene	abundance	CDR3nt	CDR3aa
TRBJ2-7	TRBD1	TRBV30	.	TGTGCCTGGGCAATTTGGGACAGTGGGGACGAGCAGTACTTC	CAWAIWDSGDEQYF
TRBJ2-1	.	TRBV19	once	TGTGCCAGTAGTAGTGACTGGCGGGAAAGTGAGCAGTTCTTC	CASSSDWRESEQFF
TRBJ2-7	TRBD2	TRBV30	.	TGTGCCTGGAGTACTAGCGGGAGCTCCTACGAGCAGTACTTC	CAWSTSGSSYEQYF
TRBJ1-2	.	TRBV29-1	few	TGCAGCGCAAGTGGCAGTGGCTACACCTTC	CSASGSGYTF
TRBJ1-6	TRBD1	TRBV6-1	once	TGTGCCAGCAGTGAAACCCCTCGAGGGACAGGGAGCGGTTCACCCCTCCACTTT	CASSETPRGTGSGSPLHF
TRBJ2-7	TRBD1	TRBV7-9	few	TGTGCCAGCAGCGTGCACCGGGACAGGGTCCACGAGCAGTACTTC	CASSVHRDRVHEQYF
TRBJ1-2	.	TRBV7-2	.	TGTGCCAGCAGCTTAGCCGCAAACAGGGATAACCCGAGTGGCTACACCTTC	CASSLAANRDNPSGYTF
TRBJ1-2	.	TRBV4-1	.	TGCGCCAGCAGCCAAGGGCAGGGTAAAGACTATGGCTACACCTTC	CASSQGQGKDYGYTF
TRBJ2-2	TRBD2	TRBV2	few	TGTGCCAGGGGGCGGGAGGGCAACACCGGGGAGCTGTTTTTT	CARGREGNTGELFF
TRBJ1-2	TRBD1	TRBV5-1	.	TGCGCCAGCAGCCAAGGGACAGGGGGCCCCTATGGCTACACCTTC	CASSQGTGGPYGYTF
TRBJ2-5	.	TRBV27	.	TGTGCCAGCAGTTCCAGGGTACAAGAGACCCAGTACTTC	CASSSRVQETQYF
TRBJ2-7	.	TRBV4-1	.	TGCGCCAGCAGCCCTCGATCCACCTACGAGCAGTACTTC	CASSPRSTYEQYF
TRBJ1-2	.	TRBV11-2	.	TGTGCCAGCAGCTTAGACAGGGTCGGTGGCTACACCTTC	CASSLDRVGGYTF
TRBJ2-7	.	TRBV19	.	TGTGCCAGTAGTATAGGAGAGTATTACGAGCAGTACTTC	CASSIGEYYEQYF
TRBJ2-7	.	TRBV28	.	TGTGCCAGCAGTTCCTCTCGGTGGGCTTTGTACGAGCAGTACTTC	CASSSSRWALYEQYF
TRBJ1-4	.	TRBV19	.	TGTGCCAGTATGGGAAGACCGGGAGAGGGGGAAAAACTGTTTTTT	CASMGRPGEGEKLFF
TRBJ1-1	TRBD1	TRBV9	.	TGTGCCAGCAGCGAGACAGGGGCGGACACTGAAGCTTTCTTT	CASSETGADTEAFF
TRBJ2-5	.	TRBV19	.	TGTGCCAGTAGTCTGGACTGGGAAGAGACCCAGTACTTC	CASSLDWEETQYF
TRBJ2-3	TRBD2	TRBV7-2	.	TGTGCCAGCAGCTTATTTCTACTAGCGGGGGCCACAGATACGCAGTATTTT	CASSLFLLAGATDTQYF
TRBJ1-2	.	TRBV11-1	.	TGTGCCAGCAGCCGCTCTGGATCGGGGTATGGCTACACCTTC	CASSRSGSGYGYTF
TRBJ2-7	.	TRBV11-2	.	TGTGCCAGCAGCCCCCTGAGGGGGGGCGAGCAGTACTTC	CASSPLRGGEQYF
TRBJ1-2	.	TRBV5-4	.	TGTGCCAGCAGCGGCTGGGGTAGGGGTGGCTACACCTTC	CASSGWGRGGYTF
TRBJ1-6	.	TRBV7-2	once	TGTGCCAGCAGCTTCCAATACACGGGACAACTAAATTCACCCCTCCACTTT	CASSFQYTGQLNSPLHF
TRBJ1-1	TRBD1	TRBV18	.	TGTGCCAGCTCACCACCGGGACAGAGAGACACTGAAGCTTTCTTT	CASSPPGQRDTEAFF
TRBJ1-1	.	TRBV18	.	TGTGCCAGCTCACACATGAACACTGAAGCTTTCTTT	CASSHMNTEAFF
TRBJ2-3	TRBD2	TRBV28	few	TGTGCCAGCAGTTTTTCAACAGCGGGGCTCACAGATACGCAGTATTTT	CASSFSTAGLTDTQYF
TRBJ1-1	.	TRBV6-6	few	TGTGCCAGCAGGTCCGGGAACACTGAAGCTTTCTTT	CASRSGNTEAFF
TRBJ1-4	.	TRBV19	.	TGTGCCAGTAGGGACTTAGGAGGCAATGAAAAACTGTTTTTT	CASRDLGGNEKLFF
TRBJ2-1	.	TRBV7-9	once	TGTGCCAGCAGCGACGGGACTTCCTACAATGAGCAGTTCTTC	CASSDGTSYNEQFF
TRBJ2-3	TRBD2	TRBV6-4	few	TGTGCCAGCAGCTTAGCGGGGGGAAGCACAGATACGCAGTATTTT	CASSLAGGSTDTQYF
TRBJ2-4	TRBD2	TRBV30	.	TGTGCCTGGACCCTGTCTAGCGGGGGGCCGATAGCCAAAAACATCCAGTACTTC	CAWTLSSGGPIAKNIQYF
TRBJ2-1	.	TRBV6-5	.	TGTGCCAGCAAGGGGCTTAACAATGAGCAGTTCTTC	CASKGLNNEQFF
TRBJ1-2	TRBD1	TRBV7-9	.	TGTGCCAGCAGCTTACGACAGGGAATTACTTACAATCCTAACTATGGCTACACCTTC	CASSLRQGITYNPNYGYTF
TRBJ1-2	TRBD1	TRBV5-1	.	TGCGCCAGCAGCCCATGGACAGGGGATGGCTACACCTTC	CASSPWTGDGYTF
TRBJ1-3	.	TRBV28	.	TGTGCCAGCAGTCTGGACAGCTCTGGAAACACCATATATTTT	CASSLDSSGNTIYF
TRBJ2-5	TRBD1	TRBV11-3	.	TGTGCCAGCAGCGACAGGGGTGGTCGGGTGTACCAAGAGACCCAGTACTTC	CASSDRGGRVYQETQYF
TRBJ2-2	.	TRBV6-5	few	TGTGCCAGCAGTTACAGTCTGGGGGCAAGCACCGGGGAGCTGTTTTTT	CASSYSLGASTGELFF
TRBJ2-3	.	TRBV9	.	TGTGCCAGCAGCGCTGGGTGGGCGTCTAGCACAGATACGCAGTATTTT	CASSAGWASSTDTQYF
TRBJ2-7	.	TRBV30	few	TGTGCCTGGAGTGTAAGAGGGGGACCTCGGGAGCAGTACTTC	CAWSVRGGPREQYF
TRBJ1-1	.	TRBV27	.	TGTGCCAGCAGTTTCACAGGACCCCATTTGACTGAAGCTTTCTTT	CASSFTGPHLTEAFF
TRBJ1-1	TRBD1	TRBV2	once	TGTGCCAGCAGTGAAGACAGGGGCCTCACTGAAGCTTTCTTT	CASSEDRGLTEAFF